This TCR beta chain was sequenced during a study of identical twins. Study results and limitations: Analyses of zero insertions could, in part, be confounded by invariant MAIT and iNKT cells.

This clonotype was seen only a few times. Its antigen is still unknown. V lost 3 bases to trimming and J lost 4 bases, with 10 bases between them. Germline values: CDR1 SGHRS, CDR2 YFSETQ. CDR3 size: 14 residues. Each cDNA held unique molecular identifiers, and template switching gave it a universal primer site. TCRdb reprocessed the 5' RACE reads via MiXCR and lists one record per CDR3 protein. Here the sample spans under 250,000 distinct CDR3 sequences, roughly an eighth being singletons. These data were also reused for a study on yellow fever vaccine responses in identical twins.

This clonotype originated in a woman younger than 35 in good health. The genes are TRBV5-1 and TRBJ2-2; D is uncertain. Sequenced: memory (CD45RO+) T cells sorted from blood. DNA for the CDR3: TGCGCCAGCAGCTCCGTGGCAGTCACCGGGGAGCTGTTTTTT. Protein: CASSSVAVTGELFF.